These 14 T cell receptor beta chains originate from one sample sequenced in a study of blood T cell repertoires in COVID-19. Generated by immunoSEQ multiplex PCR, the TCRdb table keeps only in-frame clones and is missing some. The sample lists 43,000 or so clones; approximately 90% were seen once. Sequencing was performed on peripheral blood. Source of these receptors: a woman aged 80 or older with active COVID-19.

The rearrangement links TRBV19 to TRBJ2-3; D may be TRBD1 (7 bases). Germline CDR1 reads LNHDA; CDR2 reads SQIVND (reference sequence). The CDR3 runs 16 residues. The V gene lost 1 base and the J gene lost 4 bases, with 15 bases spanning the gap. The CDR3 DNA reads as TGTGCCAGTAGTATAGCGGGCAGGGGGAGGCCAGATACGCAGTATTTT. Translated: CASSIAGRGRPDTQYF. The complete variable domain, with remaining parts taken from reference TRBV19 and TRBJ2-3, reads DGGITQSPKYLFRKEGQNVTLSCEQNLNHDAMYWYRQDPGQGLRLIYYSQIVNDFQKGDIAEGYSVSREKKESFPLTVTSAQKNPTAFYLCASSIAGRGRPDTQYFGPGTRLTVL.

The genes are TRBV14 and TRBJ2-1; 7 bases match TRBD2. Unmatched junction bases numbered 5, after V lost 10 bases and J lost 2 bases. The CDR3 is made up of 13 amino acids. Looked up from germline, CDR1 is SGHDN and CDR2 is FVKESK. The CDR3 DNA is TGTGCCACCGCCGGGACTACCTACAATGAGCAGTTCTTC. This codes for CATAGTTYNEQFF.

This chain uses TRBV2 with TRBJ2-5, with TRBD1 matching 9 bases. The V and J ends lost 7 bases and 0 bases, in that order; junction bases with no gene match: 12. The CDR3 sequence is 17 residues long. Germline CDR1 and CDR2: SNHLY and FYNNEI. CDR3 sequence: CASNPGQGLLYQETQYF. CDR3 nucleotide sequence: TGTGCCAGCAATCCCGGACAGGGGCTCTTGTACCAAGAGACCCAGTACTTC.

The J gene is TRBJ2-1, the V gene TRBV27, with a possible D match to TRBD2 (6 bases). The CDR3 totals 14 residues. Germline CDR1 is MNHEY and CDR2 is SMNVEV (reference sequence). V lost 0 bases and J 8 bases, leaving 11 bases between the germline ends. The CDR3 DNA reads as TGTGCCAGCAGTTTATCGGGGACTCTCCATGAGCAGTTCTTC. The encoded protein is CASSLSGTLHEQFF.

The genes are TRBV4-1 and TRBJ1-2, with D possibly being TRBD1 (6 bases). CDR3 length: 16 amino acids. The ends were cut back, 2 bases at V and 4 bases at J, with 17 bases in the middle. The V gene's germline CDR1 is MGHRA and CDR2 YSYEKL. DNA for the CDR3: TGCGCCAGCAGCCAAAGGGGAACAGGGTCGATCTATGGCTACACCTTC. This encodes CASSQRGTGSIYGYTF.

The chain recombines TRBV7-2 with TRBJ1-5, with D possibly matching TRBD1 (5 bases). Germline CDR1 and CDR2: SGHTA and FQGNSA. Trimming took off 3 bases at V and 2 bases at J, with 8 bases between the two ends. The CDR3 is 14 residues long. CDR3: CASSFDSRNQPQHF. For the CDR3, the DNA is TGTGCCAGCAGCTTCGACAGCCGCAATCAGCCCCAGCATTTT. Full variable domain (rest looked up from reference TRBV7-2 and TRBJ1-5): GAGVSQSPSNKVTEKGKDVELRCDPISGHTALYWYRQSLGQGLEFLIYFQGNSAPDKSGLPSDRFSAERTGGSVSTLTIQRTQQEDSAVYLCASSFDSRNQPQHFGDGTRLSIL.

This clone was counted once. V usage is TRBV30 and J usage is TRBJ1-6, with TRBD1 as a possible D gene (5 bases). The CDR3 consists of 14 residues. Per the germline V gene, CDR1 is GTSNPN and CDR2 is SVGIG (reference sequence). V lost 3 bases to trimming and J lost 7 bases, with 13 bases between them. The CDR3 nucleotides read TGTGCCTGGAGCGAAGGGGCAGAGAATTCACCCCTCCACTTT. Translated, it gives CAWSEGAENSPLHF.

This chain links TRBV15 with TRBJ1-1, with D unresolved. The ends were cut back, 3 bases at V and 3 bases at J, with 20 bases in the middle. Germline V lookup: CDR1 LNHNV, CDR2 YYDKDF (reference sequence). The CDR3 runs to 17 residues. DNA for the CDR3: TGTGCCACCAGCAGGGGCCCAGTTGGACGCGGGGACACTGAAGCTTTCTTT. Translating gives CATSRGPVGRGDTEAFF.

This chain links TRBV5-1 with TRBJ2-6; TRBD1 might be the D (5 bases). The CDR3 totals 15 residues. Germline CDR1 reads SGHRS; CDR2 reads YFSETQ. V gave up 4 bases and J gave up 4 bases, with 12 bases separating them. CDR3 DNA sequence: TGCGCCAGCAGCCTAACAGGTCTAGGGGCCAACGTCCTGACTTTC. Its protein is CASSLTGLGANVLTF.

This clone showed up just a few times. The CDR3 sequence is CASRLSLANEKLFF. The CDR3 bases are TGTGCCAGCAGGCTCAGTCTAGCTAATGAAAAACTGTTTTTT. V gene TRBV28 combines with J gene TRBJ1-4; D unresolved. Germline CDR1 reads MDHEN; CDR2 reads SYDVKM. The V and J ends lost 6 bases and 3 bases respectively, with 11 bases between them. This CDR3 region has 14 residues.

V usage is TRBV7-2 and J usage is TRBJ2-5; TRBD1 might be the D (5 bases). The CDR3 is 13 residues long. Trimming removed 2 bases from V and 9 bases from J, with 13 bases in between. Germline V gene data show CDR1 as SGHTA and CDR2 as FQGNSA. The CDR3 loop reads CASSLSRVESQYF. CDR3 nucleotides: TGTGCCAGCAGCTTAAGCAGGGTGGAGTCCCAGTACTTC.

This clone was seen a handful of times. The V gene is TRBV4-1, the J gene TRBJ2-5; 9 positions match TRBD2. CDR3 length: 16 residues. With 4 bases clipped from V and 5 bases from J, the junction kept 11 bases outside the gene matches. CDR1 and CDR2 from the germline V gene are MGHRA and YSYEKL. As DNA, the CDR3 is TGCGCCAGCAGCCGACTAGGGACTAGCAAGGAGGAGACCCAGTACTTC. Translating gives CASSRLGTSKEETQYF.

The chain links TRBV5-5 to TRBJ1-5; perhaps TRBD1 as D (6 bases). Deletions cut 4 bases from V and 4 bases from J, with 15 bases between. Germline assignment: CDR1 SGHKS and CDR2 YYEKEE (reference sequence). The CDR3 is made up of 15 amino acids. CDR3 nucleotides: TGTGCCAGCAGCCCCCAGGGGATTGGGAATCAGCCCCAGCATTTT. This sequence encodes CASSPQGIGNQPQHF.

This sequence joins TRBV19 and TRBJ1-5; 9 bases match TRBD1. CDR1 is LNHDA and CDR2 is SQIVND in the germline V gene (reference sequence). This CDR3 contains 16 residues. V lost 1 base and J lost 5; bases outside the gene matches: 6. Written as DNA, the CDR3 is TGTGCCAGTAGTATAGGTGACAGGGGGGTTCATCAGCCCCAGCATTTT. Translating it yields CASSIGDRGVHQPQHF. Looking up the rest from reference TRBV19 and TRBJ1-5 gives the full variable domain: DGGITQSPKYLFRKEGQNVTLSCEQNLNHDAMYWYRQDPGQGLRLIYYSQIVNDFQKGDIAEGYSVSREKKESFPLTVTSAQKNPTAFYLCASSIGDRGVHQPQHFGDGTRLSIL.